A selection of T cell receptor beta chains follows, all from one sample in a study of OX40 agonist ivuxolimab in advanced cancers. TCRdb's table, derived via immunoSEQ multiplex PCR, lists solely in-frame clones and lacks some. The repertoire includes about 35,000 clones, around 80% of them detected once, and approximately 2.4% sits in the top ten. The starting material was CD4+ or CD8+ T cells sorted from blood, obtained in a trial of the OX40 agonist ivuxolimab. The receptors were sampled from an adult with an advanced solid tumor such as melanoma, head and neck, liver or kidney cancer. Each CDR3 is given with its conserved first and last residue. The D gene is left open where the match is weak. Clone size is not always given. Where it is, it says once, few, many or a class for expanded clones.

TRBJ1-2 | TRBV28 | - | TRBD1 | TGTGCCAGCAGTTTAACGGGACAGTTTGGCTACACCTTC | CASSLTGQFGYTF
TRBJ1-2 | TRBV5-4 | - | - | TGTGCCAGCAGCTTACAGGGTCCTGATGGCTACACCTTC | CASSLQGPDGYTF
TRBJ2-3 | TRBV7-9 | - | TRBD1 | TGTGCCAGCATAAGACCGGGACAGAGAACAGATACGCAGTATTTT | CASIRPGQRTDTQYF
TRBJ2-3 | TRBV11-3 | few | TRBD2 | TGTGCCAGCAGCTTAGGCGGGAGTTCAGATACGCAGTATTTT | CASSLGGSSDTQYF
TRBJ2-3 | TRBV7-2 | few | - | TGTGCCAGCAGCCTCGGAGGCGGTGACACAGATACGCAGTATTTT | CASSLGGGDTDTQYF
TRBJ2-1 | TRBV7-9 | - | - | TGTGCCAGCAGCCCCCGACAAAACGGCTACAATGAGCAGTTCTTC | CASSPRQNGYNEQFF
TRBJ1-1 | TRBV5-6 | - | - | TGTGCCAGCAGCATGGCCCTTGTCGAGGCTTTCTTT | CASSMALVEAFF
TRBJ2-5 | TRBV7-2 | - | TRBD2 | TGTGCCAGCAGCGCCGGGACTAGCGTTGAGACCCAGTACTTC | CASSAGTSVETQYF
TRBJ1-1 | TRBV2 | few | - | TGTGCCAGCAGGCGGTCCGGACTTGGGACTGAAGCTTTCTTT | CASRRSGLGTEAFF
TRBJ1-1 | TRBV7-2 | - | - | TGTGCCAGCAGCGTCGACAGGATGAACACTGAAGCTTTCTTT | CASSVDRMNTEAFF
TRBJ2-3 | TRBV11-3 | - | TRBD2 | TGTGCCAGCAGCCGACTAGCGGGGGGCACCGGGGGAGATACGCAGTATTTT | CASSRLAGGTGGDTQYF
TRBJ1-1 | TRBV19 | - | - | TGTGCCAGTAGTAATCAGGGACCCGATGAAGCTTTCTTT | CASSNQGPDEAFF
TRBJ1-5 | TRBV4-3 | - | - | TGCGCCAGCAGCCAAGAAGTTAGGAGCAATCAGCCCCAGCATTTT | CASSQEVRSNQPQHF
TRBJ1-1 | TRBV7-2 | medium-sized | TRBD1 | TGTGCCAGCAGCTTACGGGACAGGAACACTGAAGCTTTCTTT | CASSLRDRNTEAFF
TRBJ1-5 | TRBV10-3 | once | TRBD1 | TGTGCCATCAGTGGGGACAGGGGGAGGCAGCCCCAGCATTTT | CAISGDRGRQPQHF
TRBJ2-2 | TRBV7-9 | - | TRBD1 | TGTGCCAGCACCCCGACAGGGGCGAACACCGGGGAGCTGTTTTTT | CASTPTGANTGELFF
TRBJ2-1 | TRBV21-1 | once | - | TGTGCCAGCAGCAAAGGGTGGAACAGTGATGCCTACAATGAGCAGTTCTTC | CASSKGWNSDAYNEQFF
TRBJ2-1 | TRBV5-1 | - | - | TGCGCCAGCAGCCAAGCTTCACCGTTGAATGAGCAGTTCTTC | CASSQASPLNEQFF
TRBJ2-1 | TRBV5-1 | - | TRBD2 | TGCGCCAGCAGCCTACTAGCGGGAGAGGACAATGAGCAGTTCTTC | CASSLLAGEDNEQFF
TRBJ1-5 | TRBV10-2 | few | - | TGCGCCAGCAGTGAGTCGGGACTCAATCAGCCCCAGCATTTT | CASSESGLNQPQHF
TRBJ2-1 | TRBV20-1 | - | - | TGCAGTGCTGGGGGCCCAAATGAGCAGTTCTTC | CSAGGPNEQFF
TRBJ2-1 | TRBV7-2 | - | - | TGTGCCAGCAGCTTAGTTTCGGGGAGAGGGACCGGGGAGCAGTTCTTC | CASSLVSGRGTGEQFF
TRBJ2-1 | TRBV13 | - | - | TGTGCCAGCAGCTCTCTCAGCGGAATAAACAATGAGCAGTTCTTC | CASSSLSGINNEQFF
TRBJ1-6 | TRBV4-3 | - | - | TGCGCCAGCAGCCAGGACACGGGTATAGGCTCACCCCTCCACTTT | CASSQDTGIGSPLHF
TRBJ2-2 | TRBV5-8 | - | - | TGTGCCAGCAGCTTGGCTACGGGGGGCCACCACGGGGAGCTGTTTTTT | CASSLATGGHHGELFF
TRBJ2-7 | TRBV9 | - | TRBD1 | TGTGCCAGCAGCGTAGAGGGGGGACAGGGCTACGAGCAGTACTTC | CASSVEGGQGYEQYF
TRBJ1-2 | TRBV10-3 | - | - | TGTGCCACCGCTTCGGCTTCTAACTATGGCTACACCTTC | CATASASNYGYTF
TRBJ1-1 | TRBV4-3 | once | - | TGCGCCAGCAGCCAAGATGAGGGGATGAACACTGAAGCTTTCTTT | CASSQDEGMNTEAFF
TRBJ2-7 | TRBV5-4 | - | TRBD2 | TGTGCCAGCAGCTCCCCAGATCGACTAGCGGGGGGCCACGAGCAGTACTTC | CASSSPDRLAGGHEQYF
TRBJ1-5 | TRBV19 | medium-sized | - | TGTGCCAGCAGAAAGGGCGAATCTGGGCCCCAGCATTTT | CASRKGESGPQHF